Listed below are T cell receptor beta chains from one sample, sequenced in a study of cytomegalovirus exposure and HLA in healthy donors. TCRdb's table, derived via immunoSEQ multiplex PCR, lists solely in-frame clones and lacks some. The repertoire holds 120,000 to 150,000 clones, with 80% as singletons. What was sequenced was PBMCs. All receptors come from a man between 35 and 55 years old in good health and CMV-seropositive. CDR3s include the opening cysteine and the closing phenylalanine or tryptophan. The D gene is left open where the match is weak. Size values are once, few and many counts, or a class for expanded clones, and some rows have none.

V,J,size,D,CDR3,DNA
TRBV7-9,TRBJ1-3,.,TRBD1,CASSLGQGDGNTIYF,TGTGCCAGCAGCTTGGGACAGGGGGACGGAAACACCATATATTTT
TRBV7-2,TRBJ2-2,.,.,CASSSGTGVRTGELFF,TGTGCCAGCAGCTCCGGGACTGGAGTACGGACCGGGGAGCTGTTTTTT
TRBV28,TRBJ1-1,.,TRBD1,CASSPLQGGAFF,TGTGCCAGCAGTCCCTTACAGGGGGGAGCTTTCTTT
TRBV5-6,TRBJ2-7,few,TRBD1,CASSLGDRDSAF,TGTGCCAGCAGCTTGGGGGACCGGGACAGTGCCTTC
TRBV4-1,TRBJ2-5,.,TRBD2,CASSQDILAGAVKTQYF,TGCGCCAGCAGCCAAGATATTCTAGCGGGAGCTGTGAAGACCCAGTACTTC
TRBV19,TRBJ1-4,.,.,CASSIDAPGRTNEKLFF,TGTGCCAGTAGTATAGATGCCCCAGGGCGAACTAATGAAAAACTGTTTTTT
TRBV6-1,TRBJ2-3,.,TRBD2,CASSEEGLAAGTDTQYF,TGTGCCAGCAGTGAGGAAGGGCTAGCGGCCGGCACAGATACGCAGTATTTT
TRBV7-6,TRBJ1-6,.,.,CASSSARAYNSPLHF,TGTGCCAGCAGCTCCGCTCGGGCCTATAATTCACCCCTCCACTTT
TRBV9,TRBJ1-1,.,TRBD1,CASSYRGEGNTEAFF,TGTGCCAGCAGCTACAGGGGTGAAGGGAACACTGAAGCTTTCTTT
TRBV19,TRBJ2-7,.,.,CASSTRPTYEQYF,TGTGCCAGTAGTACGCGGCCTACCTACGAGCAGTACTTC
TRBV6-1,TRBJ1-5,few,.,CASRWTEGAQPQHF,TGTGCCAGCCGATGGACAGAGGGAGCACAGCCCCAGCATTTT
TRBV5-6,TRBJ2-7,.,.,CASSFGLGDEQYF,TGTGCCAGCAGCTTTGGATTAGGAGACGAGCAGTACTTC